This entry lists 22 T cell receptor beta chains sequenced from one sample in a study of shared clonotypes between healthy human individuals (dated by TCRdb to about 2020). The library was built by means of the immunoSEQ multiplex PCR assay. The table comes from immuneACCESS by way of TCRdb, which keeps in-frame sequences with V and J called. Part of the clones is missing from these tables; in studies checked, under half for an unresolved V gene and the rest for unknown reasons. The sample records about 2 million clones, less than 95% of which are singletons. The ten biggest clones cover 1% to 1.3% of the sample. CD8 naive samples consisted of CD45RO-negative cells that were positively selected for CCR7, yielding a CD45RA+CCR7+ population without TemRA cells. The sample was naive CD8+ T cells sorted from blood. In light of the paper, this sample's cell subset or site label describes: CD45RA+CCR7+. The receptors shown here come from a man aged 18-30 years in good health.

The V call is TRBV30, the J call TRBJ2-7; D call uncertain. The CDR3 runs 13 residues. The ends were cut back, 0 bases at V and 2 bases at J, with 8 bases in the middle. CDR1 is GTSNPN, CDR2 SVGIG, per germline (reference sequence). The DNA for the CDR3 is TGTGCCTGGAGTGTAACGGACGCCTACGAGCAGTACTTC. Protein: CAWSVTDAYEQYF.

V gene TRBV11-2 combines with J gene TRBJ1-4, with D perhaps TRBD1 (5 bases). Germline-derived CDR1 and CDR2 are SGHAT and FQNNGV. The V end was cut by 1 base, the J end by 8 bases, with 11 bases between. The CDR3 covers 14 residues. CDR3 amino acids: CASSLVVGDEKLFF. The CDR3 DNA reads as TGTGCCAGCAGCTTAGTGGTAGGGGACGAAAAACTGTTTTTT. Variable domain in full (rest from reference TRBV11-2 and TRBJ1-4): EAGVAQSPRYKIIEKRQSVAFWCNPISGHATLYWYQQILGQGPKLLIQFQNNGVVDDSQLPKDRFSAERLKGVDSTLKIQPAKLEDSAVYLCASSLVVGDEKLFFGSGTQLSVL.

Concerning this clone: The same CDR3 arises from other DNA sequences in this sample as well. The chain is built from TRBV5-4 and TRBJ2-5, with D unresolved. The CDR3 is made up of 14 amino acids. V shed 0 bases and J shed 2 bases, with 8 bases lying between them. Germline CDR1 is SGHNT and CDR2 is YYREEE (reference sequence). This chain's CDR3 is CASSLEGFQETQYF. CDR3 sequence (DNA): TGTGCCAGCAGCTTGGAGGGTTTTCAAGAGACCCAGTACTTC.

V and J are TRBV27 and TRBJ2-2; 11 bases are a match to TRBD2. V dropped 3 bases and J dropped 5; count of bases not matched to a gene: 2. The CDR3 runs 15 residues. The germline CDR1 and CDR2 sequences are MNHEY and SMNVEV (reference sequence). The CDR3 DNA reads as TGTGCCAGCAGTTTTCTAGCGGGGGGTACCGGGGAGCTGTTTTTT. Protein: CASSFLAGGTGELFF.

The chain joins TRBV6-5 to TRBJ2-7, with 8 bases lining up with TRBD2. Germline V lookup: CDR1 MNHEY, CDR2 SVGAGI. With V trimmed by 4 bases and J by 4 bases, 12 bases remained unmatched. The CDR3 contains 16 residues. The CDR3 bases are TGTGCCAGCAGTTTTCGGGAGGGGACAACAGGGTACGAGCAGTACTTC. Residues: CASSFREGTTGYEQYF.

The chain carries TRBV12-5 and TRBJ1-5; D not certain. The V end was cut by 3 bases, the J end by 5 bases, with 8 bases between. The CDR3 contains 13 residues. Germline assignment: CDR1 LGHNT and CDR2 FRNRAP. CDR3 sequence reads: CASGFDGDQPQHF. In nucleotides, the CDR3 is TGTGCTAGTGGTTTTGACGGGGATCAGCCCCAGCATTTT.

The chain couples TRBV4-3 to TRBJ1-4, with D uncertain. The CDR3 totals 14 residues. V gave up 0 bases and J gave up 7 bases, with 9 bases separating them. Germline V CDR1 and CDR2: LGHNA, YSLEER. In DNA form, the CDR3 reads TGCGCCAGCAGCCAAGAGGGTGGACGTGAAAAACTGTTTTTT. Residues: CASSQEGGREKLFF.

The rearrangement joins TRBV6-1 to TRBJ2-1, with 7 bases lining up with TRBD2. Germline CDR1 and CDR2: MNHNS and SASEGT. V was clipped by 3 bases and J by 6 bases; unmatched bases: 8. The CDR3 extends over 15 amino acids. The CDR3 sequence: CASSDVGEGPNEQFF. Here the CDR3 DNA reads TGTGCCAGCAGTGATGTGGGGGAGGGCCCCAATGAGCAGTTCTTC.

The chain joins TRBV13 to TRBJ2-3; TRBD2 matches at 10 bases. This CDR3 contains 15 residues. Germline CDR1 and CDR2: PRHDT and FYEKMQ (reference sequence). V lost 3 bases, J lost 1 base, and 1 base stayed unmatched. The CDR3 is CASSFGTSGTDTQYF. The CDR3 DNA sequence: TGTGCCAGCAGCTTCGGGACTAGCGGCACAGATACGCAGTATTTT.

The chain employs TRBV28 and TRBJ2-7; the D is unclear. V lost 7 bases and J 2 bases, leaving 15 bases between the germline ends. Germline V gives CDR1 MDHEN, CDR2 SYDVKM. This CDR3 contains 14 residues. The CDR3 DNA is TGTGCCAGCACCCGCATTGGCGGCACCTACGAGCAGTACTTC. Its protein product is CASTRIGGTYEQYF.

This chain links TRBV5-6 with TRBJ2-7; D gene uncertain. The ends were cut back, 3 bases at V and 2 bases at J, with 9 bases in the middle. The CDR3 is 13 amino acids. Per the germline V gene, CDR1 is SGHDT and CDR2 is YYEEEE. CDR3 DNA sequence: TGTGCCAGCAGCTCCACCGGCCCCTACGAGCAGTACTTC. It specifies CASSSTGPYEQYF.

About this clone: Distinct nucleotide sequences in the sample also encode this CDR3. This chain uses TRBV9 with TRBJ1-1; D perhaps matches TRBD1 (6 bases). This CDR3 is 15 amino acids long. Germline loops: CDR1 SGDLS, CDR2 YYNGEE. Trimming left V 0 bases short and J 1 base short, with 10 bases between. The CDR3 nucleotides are TGTGCCAGCAGCGTAGAGGGGGGATCGAACACTGAAGCTTTCTTT. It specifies CASSVEGGSNTEAFF.

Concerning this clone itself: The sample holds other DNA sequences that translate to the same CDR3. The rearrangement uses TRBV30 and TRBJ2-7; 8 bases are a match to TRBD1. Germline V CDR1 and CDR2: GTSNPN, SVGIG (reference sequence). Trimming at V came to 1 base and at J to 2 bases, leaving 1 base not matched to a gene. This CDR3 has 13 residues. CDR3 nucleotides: TGTGCCTGGAGTGAGGACAGGGCCTACGAGCAGTACTTC. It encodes CAWSEDRAYEQYF. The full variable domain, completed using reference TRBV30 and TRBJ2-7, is SQTIHQWPATLVQPVGSPLSLECTVEGTSNPNLYWYRQAAGRGLQLLFYSVGIGQISSEVPQNLSASRPQDRQFILSSKKLLLSDSGFYLCAWSEDRAYEQYFGPGTRLTVT.

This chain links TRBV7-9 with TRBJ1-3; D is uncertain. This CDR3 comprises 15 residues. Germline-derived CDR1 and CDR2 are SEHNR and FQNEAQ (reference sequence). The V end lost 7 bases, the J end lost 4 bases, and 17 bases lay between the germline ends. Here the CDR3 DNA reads TGTGCCAGCAACCCCTCAGAGGCGAGCGGAAACACCATATATTTT. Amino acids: CASNPSEASGNTIYF. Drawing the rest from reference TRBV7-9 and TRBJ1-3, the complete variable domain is DTGVSQNPRHKITKRGQNVTFRCDPISEHNRLYWYRQTLGQGPEFLTYFQNEAQLEKSRLLSDRFSAERPKGSFSTLEIQRTEQGDSAMYLCASNPSEASGNTIYFGEGSWLTVV.

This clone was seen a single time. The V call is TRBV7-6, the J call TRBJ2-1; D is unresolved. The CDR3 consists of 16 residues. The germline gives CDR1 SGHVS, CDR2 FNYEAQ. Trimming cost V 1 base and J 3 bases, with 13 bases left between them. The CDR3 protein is CASSLGKLVGYNEQFF. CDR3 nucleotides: TGTGCCAGCAGCTTAGGAAAACTGGTGGGCTACAATGAGCAGTTCTTC.

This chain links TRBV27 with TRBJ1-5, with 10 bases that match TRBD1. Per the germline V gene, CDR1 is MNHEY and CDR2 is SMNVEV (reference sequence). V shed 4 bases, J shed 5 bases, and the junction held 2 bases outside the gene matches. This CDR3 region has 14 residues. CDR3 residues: CASSSTGGDQPQHF. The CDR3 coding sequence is TGTGCCAGCAGTTCGACAGGGGGCGATCAGCCCCAGCATTTT.

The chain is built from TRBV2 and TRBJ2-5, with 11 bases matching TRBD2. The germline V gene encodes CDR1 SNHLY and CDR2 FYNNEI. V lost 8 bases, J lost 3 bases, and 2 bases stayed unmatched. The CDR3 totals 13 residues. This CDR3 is CASLSGGEETQYF. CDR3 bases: TGTGCCAGCCTTAGCGGGGGGGAAGAGACCCAGTACTTC.

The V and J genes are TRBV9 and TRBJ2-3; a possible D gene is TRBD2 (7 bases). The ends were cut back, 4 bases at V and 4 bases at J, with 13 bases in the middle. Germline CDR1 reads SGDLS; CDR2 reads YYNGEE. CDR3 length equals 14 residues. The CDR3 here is CASSTRGGSDTQYF. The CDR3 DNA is TGTGCCAGCAGCACGAGGGGGGGGTCAGATACGCAGTATTTT.

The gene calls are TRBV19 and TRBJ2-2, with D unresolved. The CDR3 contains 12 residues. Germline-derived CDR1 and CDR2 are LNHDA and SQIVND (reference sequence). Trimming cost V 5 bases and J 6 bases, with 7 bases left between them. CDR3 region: CASSFNAGELFF. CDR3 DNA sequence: TGTGCCAGTAGTTTTAATGCCGGGGAGCTGTTTTTT.

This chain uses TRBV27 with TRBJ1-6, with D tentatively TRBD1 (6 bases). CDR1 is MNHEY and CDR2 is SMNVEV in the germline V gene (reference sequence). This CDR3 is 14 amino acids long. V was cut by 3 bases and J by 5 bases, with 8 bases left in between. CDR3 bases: TGTGCCAGCAGTTTCAGGGGCGATAATTCACCCCTCCACTTT. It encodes CASSFRGDNSPLHF.

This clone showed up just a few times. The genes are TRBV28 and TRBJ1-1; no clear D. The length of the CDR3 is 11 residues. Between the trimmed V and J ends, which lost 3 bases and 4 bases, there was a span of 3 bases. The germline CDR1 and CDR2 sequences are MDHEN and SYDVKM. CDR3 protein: CASSFSTEAFF. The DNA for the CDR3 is TGTGCCAGCAGTTTCAGCACTGAAGCTTTCTTT.

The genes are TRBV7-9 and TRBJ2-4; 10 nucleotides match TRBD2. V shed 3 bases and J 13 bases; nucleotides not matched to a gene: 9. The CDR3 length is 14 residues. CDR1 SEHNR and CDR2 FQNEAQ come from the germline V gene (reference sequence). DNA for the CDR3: TGTGCCAGCAGCTTGGAAGAGCGGGAGGGGATACAGTACTTC. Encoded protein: CASSLEEREGIQYF.